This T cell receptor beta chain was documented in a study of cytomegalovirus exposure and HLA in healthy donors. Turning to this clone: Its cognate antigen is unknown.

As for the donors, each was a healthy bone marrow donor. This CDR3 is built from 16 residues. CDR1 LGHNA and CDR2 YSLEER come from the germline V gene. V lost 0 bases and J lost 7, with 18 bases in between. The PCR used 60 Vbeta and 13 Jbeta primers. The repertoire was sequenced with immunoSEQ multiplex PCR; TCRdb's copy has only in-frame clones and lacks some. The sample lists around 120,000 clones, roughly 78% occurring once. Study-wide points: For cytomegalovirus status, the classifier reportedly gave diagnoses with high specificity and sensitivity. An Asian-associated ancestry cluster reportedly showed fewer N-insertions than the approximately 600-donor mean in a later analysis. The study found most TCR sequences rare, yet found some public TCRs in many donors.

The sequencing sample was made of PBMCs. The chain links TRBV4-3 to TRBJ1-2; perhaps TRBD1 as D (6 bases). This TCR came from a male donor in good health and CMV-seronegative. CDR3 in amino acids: CASSQDHNRAWGGYTF. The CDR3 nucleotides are TGCGCCAGCAGCCAAGATCATAACAGGGCGTGGGGTGGCTACACCTTC.